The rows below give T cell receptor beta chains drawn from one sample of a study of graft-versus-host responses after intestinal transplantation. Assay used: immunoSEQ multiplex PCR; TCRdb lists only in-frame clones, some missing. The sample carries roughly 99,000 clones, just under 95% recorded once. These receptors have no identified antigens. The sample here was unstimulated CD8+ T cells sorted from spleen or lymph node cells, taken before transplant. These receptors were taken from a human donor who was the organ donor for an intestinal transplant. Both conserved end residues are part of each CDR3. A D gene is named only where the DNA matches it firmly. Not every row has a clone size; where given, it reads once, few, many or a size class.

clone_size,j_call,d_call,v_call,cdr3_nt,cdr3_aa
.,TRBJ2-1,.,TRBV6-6,TGTGCCAGCAGTTATACGGAGAACAATGAGCAGTTCTTC,CASSYTENNEQFF
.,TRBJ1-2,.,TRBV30,TGTGCCTGGAGTGTACTAGACAGGAACTATGGCTACACCTTC,CAWSVLDRNYGYTF
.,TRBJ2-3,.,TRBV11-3,TGTGCCAGCAGCTTGGTCCAGGGCGGCACAGATACGCAGTATTTT,CASSLVQGGTDTQYF
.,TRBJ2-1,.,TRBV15,TGTGCCACCAGCAGAGACATTTCGGGGGATGAGCAGTTCTTC,CATSRDISGDEQFF
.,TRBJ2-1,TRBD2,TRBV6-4,TGTGCCAGCAGTGAGTGGGGACTAGCGGGAGAAAGGGATGAGCAGTTCTTC,CASSEWGLAGERDEQFF
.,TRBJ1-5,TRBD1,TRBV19,TGTGCCAGTAGTGGGACAGAAAATCAGCCCCAGCATTTT,CASSGTENQPQHF
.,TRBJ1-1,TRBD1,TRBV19,TGTGCCAGTAGTATAAGCGCAGGGGGGACGTCGGCTTTCTTT,CASSISAGGTSAFF
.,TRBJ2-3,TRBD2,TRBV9,TGTGCCAGCAGCGCCGGGACTAGCGTGACAGATACGCAGTATTTT,CASSAGTSVTDTQYF
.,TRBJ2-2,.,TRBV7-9,TGTGCCAGCAGACGACTAGACAGGGACTCCAGGGAGCTGTTTTTT,CASRRLDRDSRELFF
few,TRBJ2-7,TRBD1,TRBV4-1,TGCGCCAGCAGCCCGGGACAGGGGGCACTCGAGCAGTACTTC,CASSPGQGALEQYF
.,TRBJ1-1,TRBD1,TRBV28,TGTGCCAGCAGCCACAGGGGGGGGAACACTGAAGCTTTCTTT,CASSHRGGNTEAFF
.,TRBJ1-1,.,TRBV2,TGTGCCAGCAGTTCGACAATACTTGTGGTGTCGGGGGGGGACACTGAAGCTTTCTTT,CASSSTILVVSGGDTEAFF
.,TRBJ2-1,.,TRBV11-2,TGTGCCAGCAGCTTGAGAGTGAATGAGCAGTTCTTC,CASSLRVNEQFF
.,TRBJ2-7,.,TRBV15,TGTGCCACCAGACAGGGCTACGAGCAGTACTTC,CATRQGYEQYF
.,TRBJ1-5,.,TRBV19,TGTGCCAGTAGTCTGAGAAATCAGCCCCAGCATTTT,CASSLRNQPQHF
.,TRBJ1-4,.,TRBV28,TGTGCCAGCAGTCCTATACCCCATGGAGGATCACATGAAAAACTGTTTTTT,CASSPIPHGGSHEKLFF
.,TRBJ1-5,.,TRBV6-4,TGTGCCAGCAGTGAGGACAGTGAGGGCAATCAGCCCCAGCATTTT,CASSEDSEGNQPQHF
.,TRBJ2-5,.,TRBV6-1,TGTGCCAGCCTAGCGAGGGAAGAGACCCAGTACTTC,CASLAREETQYF
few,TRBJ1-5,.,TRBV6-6,TGTGCCAGCAGTTATTTCTGGGAGTTCAATCAGCCCCAGCATTTT,CASSYFWEFNQPQHF
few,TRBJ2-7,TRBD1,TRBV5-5,TGTGCCAGCAGCTTTACCAAGGGGGCCGGAGGATACGAGCAGTACTTC,CASSFTKGAGGYEQYF
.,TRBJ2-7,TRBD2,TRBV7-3,TGTGCCAGCAGCTTATACGGGGGAGGGGAGCAGTACTTC,CASSLYGGGEQYF
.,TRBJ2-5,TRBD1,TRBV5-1,TGCGCCAGCAGCTTGGGACAGGGCCAAGAGACCCAGTACTTC,CASSLGQGQETQYF
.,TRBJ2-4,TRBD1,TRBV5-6,TGTGCCAGCAGCGTACAGGGGGTAGTTTGGTACTTC,CASSVQGVVWYF
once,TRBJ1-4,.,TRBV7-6,TGTGCCAGCAGCTTAGAAACAGAACTCTTTGCAACTAATGAAAAACTGTTTTTT,CASSLETELFATNEKLFF
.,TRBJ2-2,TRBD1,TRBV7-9,TGTGCCAGCAGCTTCCCGTTTCAGGGGGCGAACACCGGGGAGCTGTTTTTT,CASSFPFQGANTGELFF
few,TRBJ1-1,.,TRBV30,TGTGCCTGGACCCGGGAGAACACTGAAGCTTTCTTT,CAWTRENTEAFF